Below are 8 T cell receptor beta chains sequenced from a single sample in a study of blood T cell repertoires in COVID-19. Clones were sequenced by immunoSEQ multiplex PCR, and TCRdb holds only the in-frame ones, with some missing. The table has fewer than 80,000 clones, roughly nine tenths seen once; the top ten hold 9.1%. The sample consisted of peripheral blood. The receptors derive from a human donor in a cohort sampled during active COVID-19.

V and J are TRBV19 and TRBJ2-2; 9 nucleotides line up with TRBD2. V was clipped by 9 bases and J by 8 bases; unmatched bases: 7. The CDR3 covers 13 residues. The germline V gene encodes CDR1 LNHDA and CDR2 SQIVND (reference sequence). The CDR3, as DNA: TGTGCCAGCCCGGGACTAGCTCCGGGGGAGCTGTTTTTT. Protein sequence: CASPGLAPGELFF.

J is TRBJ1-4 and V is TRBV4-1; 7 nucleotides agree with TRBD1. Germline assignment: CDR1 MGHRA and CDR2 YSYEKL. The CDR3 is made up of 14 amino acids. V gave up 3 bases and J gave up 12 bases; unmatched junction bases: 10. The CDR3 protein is CASSQGDSSGQLFF. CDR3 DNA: TGCGCCAGCAGCCAGGGGGACAGTTCAGGACAACTGTTTTTT.

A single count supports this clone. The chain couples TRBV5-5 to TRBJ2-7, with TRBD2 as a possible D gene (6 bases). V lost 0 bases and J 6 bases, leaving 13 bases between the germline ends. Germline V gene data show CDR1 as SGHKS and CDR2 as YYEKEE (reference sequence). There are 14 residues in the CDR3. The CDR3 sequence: CASSLEPRLGEQYF. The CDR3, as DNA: TGTGCCAGCAGCTTGGAACCCCGACTAGGCGAGCAGTACTTC.

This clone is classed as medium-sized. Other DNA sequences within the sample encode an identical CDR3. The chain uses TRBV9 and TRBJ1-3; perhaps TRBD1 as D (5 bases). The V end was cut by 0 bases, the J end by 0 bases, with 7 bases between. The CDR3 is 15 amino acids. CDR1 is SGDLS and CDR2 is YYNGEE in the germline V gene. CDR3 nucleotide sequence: TGTGCCAGCAGCGTAGACACAGGCTCTGGAAACACCATATATTTT. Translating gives CASSVDTGSGNTIYF.

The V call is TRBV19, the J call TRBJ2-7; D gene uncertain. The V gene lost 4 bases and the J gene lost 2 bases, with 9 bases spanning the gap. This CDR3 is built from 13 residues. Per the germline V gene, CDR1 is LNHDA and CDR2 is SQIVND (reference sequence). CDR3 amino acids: CASSTTRAYEQYF. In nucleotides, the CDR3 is TGTGCCAGTAGTACCACCCGGGCCTACGAGCAGTACTTC.

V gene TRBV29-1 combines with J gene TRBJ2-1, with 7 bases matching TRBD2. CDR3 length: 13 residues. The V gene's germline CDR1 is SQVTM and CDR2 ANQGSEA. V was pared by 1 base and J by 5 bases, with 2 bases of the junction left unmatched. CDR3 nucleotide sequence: TGCAGCGTTGAAGGGGGGGGAGACAATGAGCAGTTCTTC. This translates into CSVEGGGDNEQFF.

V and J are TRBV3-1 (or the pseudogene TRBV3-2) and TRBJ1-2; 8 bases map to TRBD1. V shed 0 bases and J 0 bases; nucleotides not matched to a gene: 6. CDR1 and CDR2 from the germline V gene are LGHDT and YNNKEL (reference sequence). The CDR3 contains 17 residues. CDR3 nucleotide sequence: TGTGCCAGCAGCCAAGATGCGAGGACAGGGACTAACTATGGCTACACCTTC. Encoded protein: CASSQDARTGTNYGYTF.

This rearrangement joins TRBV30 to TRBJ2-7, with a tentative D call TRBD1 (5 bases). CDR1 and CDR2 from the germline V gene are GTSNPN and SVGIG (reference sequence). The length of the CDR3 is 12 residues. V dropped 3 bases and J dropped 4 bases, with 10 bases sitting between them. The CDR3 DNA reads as TGTGCCTGGAGCCGACAGCCATACGAGCAGTACTTC. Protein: CAWSRQPYEQYF.